Listed here is a single T cell receptor beta chain. Its target is unknown. As for treatment: approximately 9-day PBMC culture with coronavirus spike peptide pools or control peptides (ViraFEST assay). CDR3 length: 15 residues. Germline lookup yields CDR1 ENHRY and CDR2 SYGVKD. The V and J ends lost 2 bases and 3 bases respectively, with 12 bases between them. The entry originates in a study of vaccination and CD4 T cells after COVID-19. The study sequenced cultured CD4+ T cell DNA using the Oncomine TCR Beta short-read assay. MiXCR was run by TCRdb on the PCR reads, yielding one entry per CDR3 protein. The top ten hold about a sixth of the sample, which has over 10,000 distinct CDR3 sequences, 45% to 60% seen once.

The source material was cultured CD4+ T cells from blood, sampled after SARS-CoV-2 vaccination. This clonotype was sampled from a human donor with COVID-19. The V gene is TRBV10-3, the J gene TRBJ2-3; no firm D call. In DNA form, the CDR3 reads TGTGCCATCAGTGAGGGTCCCAGTACGACAGATACGCAGTATTTT. Residues: CAISEGPSTTDTQYF.